This T cell receptor (beta chain) came from a study of human T cells and chemical hapten exposure. In TCRdb, the RACE reads were re-called with MiXCR into one record per CDR3 protein. The sample lists approximately 400,000 distinct CDR3 sequences, 5.1% occurring once. This clonotype was seen repeatedly, ten times or more. Germline V gene lookup returns CDR1 SQVTM and CDR2 ANQGSEA. The CDR3 has 10 amino acids. With 5 bases removed from V and 5 bases from J, the gap between germline ends came to 6 bases. Regarding time point: pre-sensitization, week 0. Treatment specified: therapeutic diphenylcyclopropenone sensitization with weekly scalp DPC.

This chain connects TRBV29-1 to TRBJ1-1; unclear D gene. Material: whole blood, obtained in connection with sensitization to the hapten diphenylcyclopropenone (DPC). The TCR was taken from a woman between 45 and 60 years old with alopecia areata. Some clones in this sample may be carry-over from other donors' samples. DNA of the CDR3: TGCAGCGTTTACCAAACTGAAGCTTTCTTT. Translation gives CSVYQTEAFF.